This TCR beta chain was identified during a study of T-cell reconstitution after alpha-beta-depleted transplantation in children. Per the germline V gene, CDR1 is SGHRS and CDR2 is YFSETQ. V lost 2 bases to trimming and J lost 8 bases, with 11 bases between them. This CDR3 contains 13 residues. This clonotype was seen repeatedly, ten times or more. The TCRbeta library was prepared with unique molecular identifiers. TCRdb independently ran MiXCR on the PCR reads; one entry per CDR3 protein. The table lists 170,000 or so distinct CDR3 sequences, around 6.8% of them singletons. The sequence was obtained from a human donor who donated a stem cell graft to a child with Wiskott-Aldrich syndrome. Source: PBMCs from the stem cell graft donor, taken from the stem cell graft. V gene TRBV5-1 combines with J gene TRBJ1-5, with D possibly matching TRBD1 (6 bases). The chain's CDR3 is CASSLQGDEPQHF. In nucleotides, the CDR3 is TGCGCCAGCAGCTTACAGGGAGATGAGCCCCAGCATTTT. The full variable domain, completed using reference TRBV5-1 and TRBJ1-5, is KAGVTQTPRYLIKTRGQQVTLSCSPISGHRSVSWYQQTPGQGLQFLFEYFSETQRNKGNFPGRFSGRQFSNSRSEMNVSTLELGDSALYLCASSLQGDEPQHFGDGTRLSIL.